This TCR beta chain was profiled in a study of cytomegalovirus exposure and HLA in healthy donors (dated by TCRdb to the late 2010s). The study in broad terms: According to an earlier analysis of 450 to 650 of the donors, some 180 million T cells yielded approximately 120 million unique TCR beta sequences and about 300 Gb of sequence data. Along with the approximately 670-subject first cohort, a separate validation cohort of over a hundred different subjects was used. A later genetic analysis took genome-wide SNP genotypes for about three fifths of the roughly 670 donors and used that subset as a discovery cohort. Every repertoire in the discovery cohort had been generated on one and the same sequencing platform. In an earlier analysis of 587 of the donors, high-throughput TCR beta sequencing was used to judge whether each TCR beta V gene segment behaved as functional or pseudogenic. Donor age, sex, ethnicity and CMV serostatus were compiled alongside the repertoire data. The study was designed to test whether signatures of past pathogen exposure could be identified by cataloging public T cell receptors. High-throughput TCR immunosequencing, statistical association of individual TCRs with disease status, and machine learning were combined to predict cytomegalovirus infection status. A later analysis re-analyzed previously published TCR beta repertoires from 650 to 800 donors and added high-resolution HLA genotyping to study TCR occurrence patterns. Typing coverage differed by locus: A, B, C, DRB1 and DQB1 were typed in about 629-640 donors, DQA1 in about 500, DPA1 in 606, and DPB1 in 450 to 490. Using immunosequencing, the study profiled T cell repertoires from 666 subjects and related those repertoires to cytomegalovirus serostatus. About 300 gigabases of sequencing data and approximately 93 million unique TCR sequences were included in an early release covering about 600 HLA-typed donors. Class I and class II HLA loci were covered by the typing at four-digit resolution. Among the roughly 400 genotyped donors, approximately 81% belonged to the genetic ancestry cluster associated with self-reported Caucasian donors. Among around 400 genotyped donors of the cohort, an average of roughly 230,000 unique TCR beta nucleotide sequences was sequenced per donor, of which approximately 18% were non-productive. Rather than using new phenotypic data, the later analysis identified candidate immune exposures from TCR beta sequences and from how often those sequences occurred across donors. Five DR-DQ haplotypes were handled as single units for association and clustering because linkage in the cohort was strong.

Remarks on this clone: What antigen it recognizes has not been identified. Within one base of it there is no much larger clone, and no base qualities were kept.

General study outcomes and caveats: Most TCR sequences were observed very rarely across donors, whereas some public TCRs were present in many individuals. Some IMGT-functional V segments, including TRBV6-2 and TRBV6-3, could not be told apart with the 87-base-pair reads, so those segments were excluded. Because counts were too low, some 16 rarely observed V segments, including chromosome 9 orphons, were excluded from the earlier analysis of some 590 of the donors. Because HLA typing was unavailable for some donors at each locus, only the typed subset was used in association tests. Immune exposure information for the cohort was limited to CMV serostatus. Several of the top co-occurrence clusters appeared to be linked to parvovirus B19, influenza, CMV and Epstein-Barr virus, according to a later analysis. A few of the identified cytomegalovirus-associated TCR beta chains were confirmed in vitro to be specific for cytomegalovirus antigens. The cohort was sequenced for TCR beta chains only, and without alpha or paired-chain data the features that could be detected were limited. The authors suggested that the approach could potentially be generalized to other disease states and immunological phenotypes. V-gene and J-gene trimming of TCR beta chains was associated with a missense DCLRE1C variant in a later genetic analysis, and the association was replicated in an independent cohort. A group of highly shared sequence variants was considered likely to be a technical artifact of the sequencing pipeline. In a later analysis, about 16,000 TCR beta sequences were associated with specific HLA alleles at a false discovery rate of 0.05. The presence/absence analyses assumed that sequencing depth was roughly uniform across donors, and that assumption may not be true. A later analysis found that HLA-associated TCR beta chains were more clonally expanded and had lower generation probabilities than equally common non-associated chains. In an earlier analysis of a few hundred of the donors, most TCR beta V segments were observed in productive rearrangements about 90% or about 30% of the time, broadly matching IMGT annotations. A further reported finding was that TCR beta sequences accurately predicted the HLA-A and HLA-B alleles for most subjects in the first cohort. Correlated functional status among segregating V segments might be attributable to linkage disequilibrium, but an unknown experimental factor could not be ruled out. The classifier was reported to diagnose cytomegalovirus status with high specificity and sensitivity in both the original cohort and the validation cohort. Assigning TCR associations to individual alleles was difficult when HLA alleles, especially DR and DQ, strongly co-occurred. The study listed approximately 150 TCR beta chains as associated with cytomegalovirus. A later analysis found that TCR association rates varied across HLA loci, with DRB1 alleles showing the most associated TCRs and HLA-C alleles the fewest. A later genetic analysis reported fewer N-insertions in productive TCRs among donors in an Asian-associated ancestry cluster than the approximately 670-donor mean. According to a later analysis, most CMV-associated TCR beta chains appeared to be HLA-restricted, and the HLA associations seemed to be driven largely by CMV exposure.

Including cysteine and phenylalanine, the CDR3 has 14 amino acids. Here the CDR3 DNA is all that survives: 42 bases in frame from base 1. From V the trimming removes 2 bases and from J it removes 5 bases, while the gene matches leave 3 bases of the junction unaccounted for. CDR1 and CDR2 were assigned from the germline V gene as MNHEY and SVGAGI. The cohort consisted of 650 to 850 healthy bone marrow donors. At the time of sampling, all cohort members were nominally healthy, though unrecorded immune exposures were likely present. The donor was CMV seronegative and belonged to the group of 320 or so seronegative cohort members. Every donor gave a peripheral blood sample, and the peripheral blood mononuclear cells from that sample were used for TCR beta sequencing. The Qiagen DNeasy Blood Extraction Kit was used to extract genomic DNA from the blood cell samples. The receptor library was made with the immunoSEQ multiplex PCR assay. For the multiplex PCR, a mixture combining 60 forward primers for TCR Vbeta segments and 13 reverse primers for TCR Jbeta segments was used. The CDR3 region of rearranged TCR beta genes was amplified from genomic DNA with a multiplex PCR assay. The amplified TCR beta libraries were sequenced on the Illumina HiSeq System as 87-base-pair reads. In the paper's pipeline: A later analysis tallied around 80 million unique TCR beta chains across the approximately 670 repertoires, and approximately 11 million of those chains were shared by two or more donors. Raw reads were error-corrected and collapsed into unique sequences with a nearest-neighbor algorithm that merged closely related sequences to remove PCR and sequencing errors. To assign V, D and J gene segments, CDR3 sequences were aligned to IMGT reference sequences. For a sequence to be retained, a match of at least six nucleotides was required to both a V gene segment and a J gene segment. A rearrangement was called productive if the CDR3 had no stop codons and remained in frame with V and J, and every other rearrangement was called non-productive. CDR3 was defined by IMGT convention, running from the second conserved V-encoded cysteine to the conserved J-encoded phenylalanine. In an earlier analysis of 500 to 650 of the donors, sequences lacking an unambiguous match to a single V gene segment were excluded. In an earlier analysis of about 590 of the donors, a V segment was called functional when productive rearrangements were above 56.7%, and segregating when the standard deviation between donors exceeded 5%. To diagnose cytomegalovirus status from the catalog of TCR beta chain sequences, a statistical classification framework was built. In a later analysis, TCR nucleotide sequences were compared against IMGT/GENE-DB human TR gene sequences so that V and J genes could be assigned. Using the TCRdist pipeline, a later analysis assigned CDR3 sequences along with most-parsimonious VDJ recombination scenarios. In a later analysis, every TCR beta chain was defined by the combination of its CDR3 amino acid sequence and its V-gene family, and reads without a unique V-gene family were dropped. As a way to deal with suspected cross-contamination and a sequencing artifact, a later analysis dropped approximately 590 nucleotide sequences that were highly shared and had low generation probability. For each public chain, a later analysis derived a clonal expansion index from normalized ranks of inferred template counts within each repertoire. Generation probabilities in a later analysis came from a VDJ recombination model fitted to out-of-frame rearrangements, and those results were checked against IGoR. In a later analysis, hypergeometric tests were used to score TCR-TCR, TCR-HLA and TCR-CMV co-occurrence, with a repertoire-size bias correction applied to TCR pairs. To estimate false discovery rates, a later analysis permuted the HLA or CMV assignments 20 times. In a later analysis, co-occurring TCRs were grouped using DBSCAN, with TCRdist sequence similarity added in when clustering inside HLA-allele-positive subsets. Co-occurrence clustering excluded repertoires with fewer than 30,000 or more than 120,000 public chains, plus five with anomalous nucleotide sharing. This is the immuneACCESS table as TCRdb keeps it, with only in-frame sequences that have V and J called. A part of the clones is gone; compared with another copy, unresolved V genes explain less than half, and the rest is unexplained. That table supplies the V and J calls and clone size; D and trimming were determined from the DNA. For this sample there are about 200,000 clones; around 77% appear just once. The top ten clones comprise less than 3.5% of the sample.

The sample taken for sequencing was PBMCs. The TCR sequence derives from a woman aged 25 to 39 in good health and CMV-seronegative. Recombination connected TRBV6-5 to TRBJ2-4, and 7 bases in between align with TRBD1. The nucleotides are TGTGCCAGCAGTTACCAAGGGACAGAAAACATTCAGTACTTC. Its product reads: CASSYQGTENIQYF.